The 29 T cell receptor beta chains listed next were all sequenced from one sample in a study of beta chain features in type 1 diabetes. Findings of the study overall: Moderately but significantly shorter TCRB CDR3s were found in Type 1 diabetes patients in all four CD4+ subsets.

The authors reverse transcribed all of the isolated RNA, so sequencing captured expressed TCRB transcripts. Profiling relied on immunoSEQ multiplex PCR, and the TCRdb table lists in-frame clones only, not all of them. The sample records around 280,000 clones, over 14% being singletons. Antigens of these TCRs are unknown. Material for sequencing was naive CD4+ T cells from blood. The origin of the receptors is a man between 18 and 29 years old with type 1 diabetes.

The rearrangement uses TRBV5-1 and TRBJ1-2; TRBD1 matches 9 bases. Germline CDR1 is SGHRS and CDR2 is YFSETQ. J was trimmed by 2 bases and V by 4 bases; bases with no gene match: 6. The CDR3 is 15 amino acids. The CDR3 is CASSPGDRENYGYTF. DNA for the CDR3: TGCGCCAGCAGCCCGGGGGACAGGGAAAACTATGGCTACACCTTC. The complete variable domain, with remaining parts taken from reference TRBV5-1 and TRBJ1-2, reads KAGVTQTPRYLIKTRGQQVTLSCSPISGHRSVSWYQQTPGQGLQFLFEYFSETQRNKGNFPGRFSGRQFSNSRSEMNVSTLELGDSALYLCASSPGDRENYGYTFGSGTRLTVV.

This clone has only a few counts. The V gene is TRBV29-1, the J gene TRBJ2-4, with 8 bases aligning to TRBD2. Germline loops: CDR1 SQVTM, CDR2 ANQGSEA. Losses at the gene ends were 7 bases for V and 9 bases for J; bases not matched to a gene: 8. This CDR3 has 12 residues. DNA of the CDR3: TGCAGCGCGGGCCGGACTAGCAGCATTCAGTACTTC. This translates into CSAGRTSSIQYF.

This clone was detected only a few times. Written as DNA, the CDR3 is TGTGCCAGCAAGCAAGGGATCACCAGGGCAGAGACCCAGTACTTC. It translates to CASKQGITRAETQYF. This rearrangement joins TRBV5-5 to TRBJ2-5; tentative D call: TRBD1 (5 bases). The germline CDR1 and CDR2 sequences are SGHKS and YYEKEE (reference sequence). V shed 6 bases and J shed 4 bases, with 19 bases lying between them. There are 15 residues in the CDR3.

This clone appeared a few times. The rearrangement links TRBV5-1 to TRBJ2-7; 7 bases map to TRBD2. With V trimmed by 1 base and J by 3 bases, 7 bases remained unmatched. This CDR3 comprises 15 residues. Germline-derived CDR1 and CDR2 are SGHRS and YFSETQ. This chain's CDR3 is CASSLLAGTNYEQYF. The DNA for the CDR3 is TGCGCCAGCAGCTTGTTGGCCGGGACTAACTACGAGCAGTACTTC.

There are a few counts of this clone. This chain connects TRBV5-1 to TRBJ2-5; D might be TRBD2 (5 bases). Trimming removed 0 bases from V and 2 bases from J, with 11 bases in between. This CDR3 region has 15 residues. CDR1 is SGHRS, CDR2 YFSETQ, per germline. The CDR3 protein is CASSLALGVQETQYF. The CDR3 region has the DNA TGCGCCAGCAGCTTGGCCCTCGGGGTACAAGAGACCCAGTACTTC.

The genes are TRBV7-2 and TRBJ2-4, with a possible D match to TRBD2 (5 bases). Trimming took off 1 base at V and 7 bases at J, with 17 bases between the two ends. The CDR3 length is 16 residues. CDR1 SGHTA and CDR2 FQGNSA come from the germline V gene. The chain's CDR3 is CASSLEAGGGRNIQYF. CDR3 bases: TGTGCCAGCAGCTTAGAGGCGGGCGGCGGTAGGAACATTCAGTACTTC.

The chain employs TRBV28 and TRBJ1-1; unclear D gene. V shed 5 bases and J shed 1 base, with 14 bases lying between them. Germline loops: CDR1 MDHEN, CDR2 SYDVKM. The CDR3 sequence is 15 residues long. The DNA of the CDR3 is TGTGCCAGCAGTCAATCGAGGGCAGGGAACACTGAAGCTTTCTTT. Translation gives CASSQSRAGNTEAFF. The variable domain in full, completed from reference TRBV28 and TRBJ1-1, reads DVKVTQSSRYLVKRTGEKVFLECVQDMDHENMFWYRQDPGLGLRLIYFSYDVKMKEKGDIPEGYSVSREKKERFSLILESASTNQTSMYLCASSQSRAGNTEAFFGQGTRLTVV.

This clone came up a few times. The chain uses TRBV7-2 and TRBJ2-7; TRBD1 agrees at 10 bases. The germline V gene has CDR1 SGHTA and CDR2 FQGNSA. There are 15 residues in the CDR3. V shed 4 bases, J shed 0 bases, and the junction held 3 bases outside the gene matches. The CDR3 spells CASSSRQGASYEQYF. The CDR3 nucleotides read TGTGCCAGCAGCTCCCGACAGGGGGCCTCCTACGAGCAGTACTTC.

This clone was seen a handful of times. The rearrangement uses TRBV27 and TRBJ1-5; D remains ambiguous. Germline CDR1 reads MNHEY; CDR2 reads SMNVEV (reference sequence). V gave up 2 bases and J gave up 7 bases, with 9 bases separating them. CDR3 length: 13 residues. CDR3 sequence reads: CASSLKSGQPQHF. CDR3 bases: TGTGCCAGCAGTTTAAAATCCGGGCAGCCCCAGCATTTT.

This clone was found a few times. This rearrangement joins TRBV7-9 to TRBJ1-6; TRBD1 matches at 7 bases. This CDR3 has 15 residues. Germline-derived CDR1 and CDR2 are SEHNR and FQNEAQ (reference sequence). Trimming removed 4 bases from V and 6 bases from J; junction bases left unmatched: 6. DNA of the CDR3: TGTGCCAGCAGCTCCGCCGGGACAGCTAATTCACCCCTCCACTTT. It is translated as CASSSAGTANSPLHF.

This clone turned up a few times. The J gene is TRBJ2-7, the V gene TRBV11-2; D call uncertain. Germline V CDR1 and CDR2: SGHAT, FQNNGV. The V and J ends lost 5 bases and 6 bases respectively, with 23 bases between them. This CDR3 has 16 residues. The CDR3 DNA reads TGTGCCAGCAGCCCACCAGGCGCGTATCAGCAGGTCGAGCAGTACTTC. Its protein product is CASSPPGAYQQVEQYF. The entire variable domain, with the rest obtained from reference TRBV11-2 and TRBJ2-7, is as follows: EAGVAQSPRYKIIEKRQSVAFWCNPISGHATLYWYQQILGQGPKLLIQFQNNGVVDDSQLPKDRFSAERLKGVDSTLKIQPAKLEDSAVYLCASSPPGAYQQVEQYFGPGTRLTVT.

The gene calls are TRBV7-9 and TRBJ2-5; D is undetermined. The CDR3 covers 15 residues. CDR1 is SEHNR, CDR2 FQNEAQ, per germline (reference sequence). Trimming cost V 2 bases and J 4 bases, with 14 bases left between them. The CDR3 region has the DNA TGTGCCAGCAGCTTATTCCTTCAGGATGGAGAGACCCAGTACTTC. Translating gives CASSLFLQDGETQYF.

The sample holds a few counts of this clone. The chain joins TRBV7-9 to TRBJ1-1, with 7 bases fitting TRBD1. CDR1 is SEHNR, CDR2 FQNEAQ, per germline (reference sequence). The CDR3 totals 12 residues. Trimming cost V 4 bases and J 8 bases; bases outside gene matches: 4. CDR3: CASSSTGTEAFF. In nucleotides, the CDR3 is TGTGCCAGCAGCTCGACAGGGACCGAAGCTTTCTTT.

This clone has just a few counts. This sequence joins TRBV7-9 and TRBJ2-5; D call uncertain. The V gene lost 0 bases and the J gene lost 3 bases, with 8 bases spanning the gap. CDR3 size: 14 residues. Germline-derived CDR1 and CDR2 are SEHNR and FQNEAQ (reference sequence). CDR3 region: CASSLALGKETQYF. In nucleotides, the CDR3 is TGTGCCAGCAGCTTAGCTCTGGGCAAAGAGACCCAGTACTTC.

This chain joins TRBV4-1 and TRBJ2-7; D remains ambiguous. The CDR3 extends over 14 amino acids. CDR1 and CDR2 (germline): MGHRA, YSYEKL. Trimming stripped 1 base from V and 1 base from J, with 8 bases between. CDR3 DNA sequence: TGCGCCAGCAGCCAAGCCTCGGTTTCCTACGAGCAGTACTTC. It codes for CASSQASVSYEQYF.

Only one count was recorded for this clone. The V gene is TRBV5-6, the J gene TRBJ2-3; D perhaps matches TRBD1 (7 bases). This CDR3 comprises 16 residues. V lost 3 bases, J lost 2 bases, and 16 bases lay in between. The germline V gene has CDR1 SGHDT and CDR2 YYEEEE. In DNA form, the CDR3 reads TGTGCCAGCAGCTCGCGGGACAGACTTTCCACAGATACGCAGTATTTT. Protein: CASSSRDRLSTDTQYF.

This rearrangement joins TRBV9 to TRBJ1-2; D is ambiguous. The CDR3 has 11 amino acids. The V and J ends lost 3 bases and 2 bases respectively, with 2 bases between them. The V gene's germline CDR1 is SGDLS and CDR2 YYNGEE. Here the CDR3 DNA reads TGTGCCAGCAGCGCGAACTATGGCTACACCTTC. This sequence encodes CASSANYGYTF.

The chain combines TRBV28 with TRBJ1-1; possible D gene TRBD1, 5 bases. CDR1 is MDHEN and CDR2 is SYDVKM in the germline V gene. The CDR3 is made up of 14 amino acids. Trimming removed 3 bases from V and 0 bases from J, with 8 bases in between. CDR3 bases: TGTGCCAGCAGTTTGGTACAGGTGAACACTGAAGCTTTCTTT. Its translation: CASSLVQVNTEAFF.

This clone was detected a few times. This chain links TRBV4-3 with TRBJ2-7, with D hard to call. V lost 1 base and J 1 base, leaving 11 bases between the germline ends. The CDR3 totals 15 residues. CDR1 is LGHNA and CDR2 is YSLEER in the germline V gene. CDR3 sequence (DNA): TGCGCCAGCAGCCAAGTGCAGACTCTTTCCTACGAGCAGTACTTC. It yields the protein CASSQVQTLSYEQYF.

This clone was counted a few times. CDR3 residues: CASSRWDFPGELFF. The CDR3 DNA follows: TGTGCCAGCAGCCGATGGGACTTTCCAGGGGAGCTGTTTTTT. The chain has TRBV7-9 and TRBJ2-2; D possibly corresponds to TRBD2 (6 bases). The ends were cut back, 5 bases at V and 8 bases at J, with 15 bases in the middle. The CDR3 loop spans 14 amino acids. Germline CDR1 SEHNR, CDR2 FQNEAQ (reference sequence). Combining the CDR3 with reference TRBV7-9 and TRBJ2-2 gives the whole variable domain DTGVSQNPRHKITKRGQNVTFRCDPISEHNRLYWYRQTLGQGPEFLTYFQNEAQLEKSRLLSDRFSAERPKGSFSTLEIQRTEQGDSAMYLCASSRWDFPGELFFGEGSRLTVL.

The gene calls are TRBV5-1 and TRBJ2-3, with D unresolved. This CDR3 region has 15 residues. Germline V gives CDR1 SGHRS, CDR2 YFSETQ. The ends were cut back, 4 bases at V and 0 bases at J, with 12 bases in the middle. The CDR3 DNA reads as TGCGCCAGCAGCCCAGACGTAGCTAGCACAGATACGCAGTATTTT. Encoded protein: CASSPDVASTDTQYF.

The chain combines TRBV6-5 with TRBJ1-1; 8 bases agree with TRBD1. Germline CDR1 is MNHEY and CDR2 is SVGAGI. Unmatched junction bases numbered 10, after V lost 3 bases and J lost 4 bases. The length of the CDR3 is 16 residues. CDR3 sequence reads: CASSYGGAGGSTEAFF. As DNA, the CDR3 is TGTGCCAGCAGTTATGGGGGAGCAGGGGGCAGCACTGAAGCTTTCTTT.

The chain combines TRBV27 with TRBJ1-4; D is possibly TRBD1 (6 bases). The germline V gene has CDR1 MNHEY and CDR2 SMNVEV (reference sequence). Trimming removed 6 bases at V and 7 bases at J, with 18 bases between. CDR3 length: 15 amino acids. In DNA form, the CDR3 reads TGTGCCAGCAGCCCCAGGGGTCCCGCGGGTGAAAAACTGTTTTTT. It is translated as CASSPRGPAGEKLFF.

V usage is TRBV5-1 and J usage is TRBJ2-7; a possible D gene is TRBD1 (6 bases). Germline V gene data show CDR1 as SGHRS and CDR2 as YFSETQ. Trimming pared 7 bases from V and 2 bases from J, leaving 16 bases between. The CDR3 has 14 residues. The CDR3 is CASFQGPLPYEQYF. CDR3 sequence (DNA): TGCGCCAGCTTCCAGGGGCCCTTACCCTACGAGCAGTACTTC.

The chain combines TRBV7-2 with TRBJ2-3, with TRBD2 identical over 7 bases. Germline trimming cut 5 bases from V and 1 base from J; bases unmatched to any gene: 6. Looked up from germline, CDR1 is SGHTA and CDR2 is FQGNSA. The CDR3 has 15 amino acids. CDR3 sequence (DNA): TGTGCCAGCAGCCGAGGGACTACAGGCACAGATACGCAGTATTTT. Residues: CASSRGTTGTDTQYF.

V usage is TRBV11-2 and J usage is TRBJ2-4, with TRBD1 matching over 9 bases. Germline V gene sequence: CDR1 SGHAT, CDR2 FQNNGV. There are 16 residues in the CDR3. The V segment lost 5 bases and the J segment 1 base; nucleotides outside the gene matches: 6. The CDR3 sequence is CASSAIQGAAKNIQYF. The DNA for the CDR3 is TGTGCCAGCAGCGCGATACAGGGGGCGGCCAAAAACATTCAGTACTTC.

This clone has a handful of counts. This rearrangement joins TRBV30 to TRBJ2-7, with D possibly matching TRBD1 (6 bases). This CDR3 comprises 14 residues. Trimming left V 3 bases short and J 2 bases short, with 14 bases between. Germline values: CDR1 GTSNPN, CDR2 SVGIG (reference sequence). CDR3 nucleotide sequence: TGTGCCTGGAGCGGGCGACAGGAGCCCTACGAGCAGTACTTC. Its translation: CAWSGRQEPYEQYF.

This clone came up a few times. The chain couples TRBV7-2 to TRBJ2-2; D unclear. This CDR3 has 14 amino acids. CDR1 is SGHTA and CDR2 is FQGNSA in the germline V gene. The germline V and J ends were trimmed by 1 base and 13 bases, with 16 bases remaining between them. In nucleotides, the CDR3 is TGTGCCAGCAGCTTAGATATTATCAACCGCAGGCTGTTTTTT. Its protein is CASSLDIINRRLFF.

This clone was counted a few times. CDR3 sequence reads: CASSPPGLQETQYF. The CDR3 nucleotides are TGTGCCAGCTCACCACCGGGACTACAAGAGACCCAGTACTTC. V is TRBV18 and J is TRBJ2-5, with 7 bases identical to TRBD2. CDR3 size: 14 residues. Germline values: CDR1 KGHSH, CDR2 LQKENI. After removal of 0 bases from V and 2 bases from J, the junction contained 0 bases not matched to a gene.